These T cell receptor beta chains were read from a single sample in a study of blood T cell repertoires in COVID-19. Sequencing used immunoSEQ multiplex PCR; TCRdb keeps in-frame clones, though not all of them. The table records under 50,000 clones, 65% to 85% of them present only once. The sample was peripheral blood. The receptor set was obtained from a man between 65 and 79 years old with acute or convalescent COVID-19. Both conserved end residues are part of each CDR3. A D gene is named only where the DNA matches it firmly. Not all rows give a size; the values are once, few, many and, for expanded clones, a class.

clone size	D gene	V gene	J gene	CDR3 DNA	CDR3 protein
.	.	TRBV5-1	TRBJ2-7	TGCGCCAGCAGCTTGGTTGTGACAGGCCACGAGCAGTACTTC	CASSLVVTGHEQYF
.	TRBD2	TRBV4-1	TRBJ2-1	TGCGCCAGCAGCCATCCCTGGACTAGCGGGGGGGCTTTGAGTGGTAGGGAGCAGTTCTTC	CASSHPWTSGGALSGREQFF
.	.	TRBV7-8	TRBJ1-4	TGTGCCACCTCTTTCCGGGGGAGAAATGAAAAACTGTTTTTT	CATSFRGRNEKLFF
.	.	TRBV30	TRBJ1-1	TGTGCCTGGAAAGGCAGGTCAGGAACTGAAGCTTTCTTT	CAWKGRSGTEAFF
few	.	TRBV24-1	TRBJ1-3	TGTGCCACCGTAGACAGGATCGTTCGGGGAAACACCATATATTTT	CATVDRIVRGNTIYF
.	TRBD1	TRBV5-6	TRBJ2-7	TGTGCCAGCAGCTGGTATACAGGGGACACCTACGAGCAGTACTTC	CASSWYTGDTYEQYF
few	.	TRBV6-1	TRBJ2-6	TGTGCCAGCAGTGAAGCGAGACCTGGCGGCGACGTCCTGACTTTC	CASSEARPGGDVLTF
.	TRBD1	TRBV19	TRBJ1-1	TGTGCCAGTACCCCAACAGGGGGCGCGGACACTGAAGCTTTCTTT	CASTPTGGADTEAFF
.	TRBD2	TRBV6-6	TRBJ2-3	TGTGCCAGCAGCCGATCCGGATTAGCGGGGGAGACAGATACGCAGTATTTT	CASSRSGLAGETDTQYF
.	.	TRBV5-4	TRBJ1-1	TGTGCCAGCAGCTTGGTTTCCGGGAACACTGAAGCTTTCTTT	CASSLVSGNTEAFF
few	.	TRBV7-2	TRBJ2-7	TGTGCCAGCAGCTCTGCCGGGACTTCTGTCGGGGAGCAGTACTTC	CASSSAGTSVGEQYF
.	TRBD2	TRBV5-1	TRBJ2-3	TGCGCCAGCATGCTTAGTAGCGGGAGGGGTACAGATACGCAGTATTTT	CASMLSSGRGTDTQYF
.	TRBD1	TRBV7-2	TRBJ2-7	TGTGCCAGCAGCTTCATTAGGGGACAGTACCCCTACGAGCAGTACTTC	CASSFIRGQYPYEQYF
.	.	TRBV14	TRBJ1-6	TGTGCCAGCAGCCAAGTACAGGGCGATTCACCCCTCCACTTT	CASSQVQGDSPLHF
.	TRBD1	TRBV6-2/TRBV6-3	TRBJ1-6	TGTGCCAGCAGTTACTCGTCCAGGGGGCATTCACCCCTCCACTTT	CASSYSSRGHSPLHF
.	TRBD2	TRBV4-3	TRBJ2-1	TGCGCCAGCAGCCAGATACTAGCGGGGAGTTGGGAGCAGTTCTTC	CASSQILAGSWEQFF
.	.	TRBV5-1	TRBJ1-1	TGCGCCAGCAGTGAGGGGAACACTGAAGCTTTCTTT	CASSEGNTEAFF
.	TRBD1	TRBV19	TRBJ2-7	TGTGCCAGCCAAGACAGGGGGCTAGGCTACGAGCAGTACTTC	CASQDRGLGYEQYF
.	.	TRBV19	TRBJ1-2	TGTGCCAGTAGTATGCGGGGGGCGCACCGCGGCTACACCTTC	CASSMRGAHRGYTF
.	TRBD1	TRBV19	TRBJ1-1	TGTGCCAGTAGTCCCCGACAGGGCGCTGAAGCTTTCTTT	CASSPRQGAEAFF
.	.	TRBV6-2/TRBV6-3	TRBJ1-1	TGTGCCAGCAGTTACGAGGGCGACACTGAAGCTTTCTTT	CASSYEGDTEAFF
many	.	TRBV19	TRBJ1-5	TGTGCCAGTAGTATCTTAGTCGTAGGCAATCAGCCCCAGCATTTT	CASSILVVGNQPQHF
.	TRBD1	TRBV10-3	TRBJ2-5	TGTGCCATCAGTCAGACAGGGGTGGGGGAGACCCAGTACTTC	CAISQTGVGETQYF
.	TRBD1	TRBV7-6	TRBJ2-2	TGTGCCAGCAGCCTAAGGACCAAGGGGGCAGCGGACACCGGGGAGCTGTTTTTT	CASSLRTKGAADTGELFF
.	TRBD2	TRBV25-1	TRBJ2-7	TGTGCCAGCAGTGTAAGCGGGACCTACGAGCAGTACTTC	CASSVSGTYEQYF
once	.	TRBV7-9	TRBJ1-2	TGTGCCAGCAGCGCCCAAACAGGGCTCGGCTACACCTTC	CASSAQTGLGYTF
.	TRBD1	TRBV9	TRBJ2-7	TGTGCCAGCAGCCCGGGGACAGGGGGCATCTACGAGCAGTACTTC	CASSPGTGGIYEQYF
.	TRBD1	TRBV5-1	TRBJ1-1	TGCGCCAGCAGCATCATAACAGGGGGGCCGAAGAACACTGAAGCTTTCTTT	CASSIITGGPKNTEAFF
.	TRBD1	TRBV12-5	TRBJ1-5	TGTGCTAGTGGTTTGGTACAAGGGGGCTATAGCAATCAGCCCCAGCATTTT	CASGLVQGGYSNQPQHF
.	.	TRBV7-3	TRBJ2-2	TGTGCCAGCAGTCCCTCCCGACACATGAACACCGGGGAGCTGTTTTTT	CASSPSRHMNTGELFF
medium-sized	.	TRBV6-5	TRBJ2-3	TGTGCCAGCAGTCGTCCCGGGACAGATACGCAGTATTTT	CASSRPGTDTQYF
.	.	TRBV28	TRBJ2-7	TGTGCCAGCAGTATCTCCCCCATCGGCGAGCAGTACTTC	CASSISPIGEQYF
.	.	TRBV5-1	TRBJ2-7	TGCGCCAGCAGCTTTGACATGGTGGCTTACGAGCAGTACTTC	CASSFDMVAYEQYF
.	.	TRBV7-2	TRBJ1-1	TGTGCCAGCAGCTTAGTGTCAGGGTCGGACACTGAAGCTTTCTTT	CASSLVSGSDTEAFF
.	TRBD1	TRBV5-4	TRBJ2-5	TGTGCCAGCAGCTCCGCTGGGACAGGGGCAGAGACCCAGTACTTC	CASSSAGTGAETQYF
.	TRBD2	TRBV27	TRBJ2-1	TGTGCCAGCAGTTTTGCAGCGGGAGAGGGCAATGAGCAGTTCTTC	CASSFAAGEGNEQFF
few	TRBD1	TRBV5-1	TRBJ2-2	TGCGCCAGCAGCTTCCCCGGGACAGACAACACCGGGGAGCTGTTTTTT	CASSFPGTDNTGELFF
.	TRBD2	TRBV4-2	TRBJ2-1	TGTGCCAGCACCCAAATTAGCGGGACTAACAATGAGCAGTTCTTC	CASTQISGTNNEQFF
.	.	TRBV19	TRBJ1-2	TGTGCCAGTAGTGCCACGGTAGGGGCGAACTATGGCTACACCTTC	CASSATVGANYGYTF
few	.	TRBV30	TRBJ2-7	TGTGCCTGGACCGCCCCCGGGACAATCCACGAGCAGTACTTC	CAWTAPGTIHEQYF
once	TRBD1	TRBV7-3	TRBJ1-4	TGTGCCAGCAACTCCAATCCAGGGGGACCTCGTGAAAAACTGTTTTTT	CASNSNPGGPREKLFF
.	TRBD2	TRBV5-1	TRBJ2-1	TGCGCCAGCAGCTTATCTCAAGCGGGAAATGAGCAGTTCTTC	CASSLSQAGNEQFF
.	TRBD2	TRBV4-2	TRBJ2-1	TGTGCCAGCAGCATGCTAGCGGGAGGGCCCGAGCAGTTCTTC	CASSMLAGGPEQFF
.	.	TRBV6-5	TRBJ2-7	TGTGCCAGCAGTTACGGCCAGGCCGTTACCTCCTACGAGCAGTACTTC	CASSYGQAVTSYEQYF
.	TRBD2	TRBV28	TRBJ2-3	TGTGCCAGCAGCCCTATCCAGGACAGGACTAGCGGGAGGACCACAGATACGCAGTATTTT	CASSPIQDRTSGRTTDTQYF
few	TRBD1	TRBV5-1	TRBJ1-1	TGCGCCAGCAGCTTAGGACAGGATACCTACTCCAACACTGAAGCTTTCTTT	CASSLGQDTYSNTEAFF